The clone carrying this TCR beta chain was counted a few times. Original analysis: Quantification of nucleated cells was approximated via reference gene primer amplification. The method was immunoSEQ multiplex PCR; TCRdb's version includes in-frame clones alone and lacks a portion of them. The V and J calls and clone size come from that table; D and trimming were worked out from the DNA. Altogether under 200,000 clones are present, roughly 80% being singletons, with the ten largest covering less than 4.5%. The source of the sample is a study of blood T cell repertoires in COVID-19. Across the study: The samples span acute and convalescent COVID-19 from the United States, Italy and Spain. T cells, B-cell-depleted T cells, or PBMCs provided the cDNA or gDNA that served as material.

The CDR3 spans 13 residues. V lost 0 bases to trimming and J lost 7 bases, with 7 bases between them. Germline V gene sequence: CDR1 SNHLY, CDR2 FYNNEI. The chain uses TRBV2 and TRBJ1-3; no reliable D call. The sample taken for sequencing was peripheral blood. This clonotype originated in an elderly woman with acute or convalescent COVID-19. The CDR3: CASSEALANTIYF. CDR3 nucleotides: TGTGCCAGCAGTGAAGCCCTCGCGAACACCATATATTTT.